This TCR beta chain comes out of a study of control samples from healthy donors and cancer patients. Profiled with immunoSEQ multiplex PCR; TCRdb holds only in-frame clones, not every one. This table holds around 140,000 clones, more than 90% found once. The CDR3 sequence is 14 residues long. Germline CDR1 SGHAT, CDR2 FQDESV (reference sequence). V gave up 6 bases and J gave up 10 bases, with 16 bases separating them. Sequencing was carried out using blood. The V gene is TRBV11-1, the J gene TRBJ1-6; D gene unclear. The receptor was derived from a man younger than 30 in good health. The DNA for the CDR3 is TGTGCCAGCAGTTTCGACCGCCTGGGGTCACCCCTCCACTTT. Amino acids: CASSFDRLGSPLHF.